The 22 T cell receptor beta chains below were found in one sample sequenced in a study of cytomegalovirus exposure and HLA in healthy donors (TCRdb year 2017). The method behind the library was the immunoSEQ multiplex PCR assay. The multiplex PCR relied on a mix of 60 forward primers for TCR Vbeta segments and 13 reverse primers for TCR Jbeta segments. Sourced from immuneACCESS, this table was stored by TCRdb with only in-frame sequences that have V and J called. A share of the clones is absent; for the studies checked, an unresolved V gene accounts for under half, and the remainder has no known explanation. For this sample there are 110,000 or so clones; around 80% appear just once. About 6% of the sample is taken by the ten largest. Sample: PBMCs. These receptors originate from a male donor in good health and CMV-seronegative.

The chain couples TRBV18 to TRBJ2-5; 8 nucleotides line up with TRBD1. V dropped 5 bases and J dropped 3; count of bases not matched to a gene: 5. The CDR3 runs to 14 residues. In germline, CDR1 is KGHSH, CDR2 LQKENI. The CDR3 region has the DNA TGTGCCAGCTCATCGCGGACAGGGAAAGAGACCCAGTACTTC. This gives the protein CASSSRTGKETQYF.

On this clone itself: One end of the junction fails to match germline, which may point to a read error. The rearrangement links TRBV7-9 to TRBJ2-7, with D uncertain. CDR1 and CDR2 (germline): SEHNR, FQNEAQ (reference sequence). This CDR3 is 12 amino acids long. For the CDR3, the DNA is TGTTCCAGCAGCCCCGCCGCGCCCGAGCAGTACTTC. It translates to CSSSPAAPEQYF. The full variable domain, in which reference TRBV7-9 and TRBJ2-7 provide the parts outside the CDR3, is DTGVSQNPRHKITKRGQNVTFRCDPISEHNRLYWYRQTLGQGPEFLTYFQNEAQLEKSRLLSDRFSAERPKGSFSTLEIQRTEQGDSAMYLCSSSPAAPEQYFGPGTRLTVT.

The chain employs TRBV19 and TRBJ2-1; D is uncertain. This CDR3 has 14 amino acids. V lost 3 bases and J lost 4, with 10 bases in between. Germline CDR1 LNHDA, CDR2 SQIVND (reference sequence). CDR3 sequence (DNA): TGTGCCAGTAGTATCATGGGCACGTACAATGAGCAGTTCTTC. Translation gives CASSIMGTYNEQFF.

With regard to this clone: One end of the junction does not line up with germline, which may come from a read error. The chain recombines TRBV7-9 with TRBJ1-1; D is ambiguous. Looked up from germline, CDR1 is SEHNR and CDR2 is FQNEAQ (reference sequence). This CDR3 region has 13 residues. The CDR3 reads CASSFLSDTGAFF. In nucleotides, the CDR3 is TGTGCCAGCAGCTTCCTAAGTGACACTGGAGCTTTCTTT.

This rearrangement joins TRBV28 to TRBJ2-7; TRBD2 aligns across 13 bases. J lost 1 base, V lost 4 bases, and 13 bases had no gene match. Per germline, CDR1 MDHEN and CDR2 SYDVKM. The CDR3 extends over 19 amino acids. The CDR3 sequence: CASSYYPGLAGSTSYEQYF. CDR3 DNA: TGTGCCAGCAGTTATTACCCGGGACTAGCGGGAAGCACATCCTACGAGCAGTACTTC.

The chain uses TRBV28 and TRBJ2-1; 9 bases are shared with TRBD2. The CDR3 spans 15 residues. The germline gives CDR1 MDHEN, CDR2 SYDVKM. V gave up 5 bases and J gave up 4 bases; unmatched junction bases: 6. Here the CDR3 reads CASSPGLATYNEQFF. The CDR3 bases are TGTGCCAGCAGTCCAGGACTAGCGACTTACAATGAGCAGTTCTTC.

This clone was detected a few times. The same CDR3 is also encoded by other DNA sequences in this sample. The chain has TRBV9 and TRBJ2-1; 9 nucleotides agree with TRBD2. CDR3 length: 15 amino acids. V shed 0 bases and J 4 bases; nucleotides not matched to a gene: 2. Germline V CDR1 and CDR2: SGDLS, YYNGEE. The chain's CDR3 is CASSVGGRAYNEQFF. CDR3 bases: TGTGCCAGCAGCGTAGGCGGGAGGGCTTACAATGAGCAGTTCTTC.

The chain carries TRBV27 and TRBJ2-3; possible D gene TRBD2, 7 bases. Germline V CDR1 and CDR2: MNHEY, SMNVEV (reference sequence). There are 15 residues in the CDR3. Deletions cut 6 bases from V and 1 base from J, with 14 bases between. The CDR3: CASSGGGWGTDTQYF. CDR3 nucleotide sequence: TGTGCCAGCAGCGGCGGGGGCTGGGGCACAGATACGCAGTATTTT.

This clone was seen a handful of times. In DNA form, the CDR3 reads TGTGCCAGCAGTTTTGGGACAGAGAACTACGAGCAGTACTTC. Translated, it gives CASSFGTENYEQYF. The chain joins TRBV27 to TRBJ2-7, with 7 bases lining up with TRBD1. V shed 3 bases and J 3 bases; nucleotides not matched to a gene: 5. The CDR3 is 14 residues long. CDR1 and CDR2 (germline): MNHEY, SMNVEV (reference sequence).

The sample holds a few counts of this clone. The DNA for the CDR3 is TGTGCCAGCAGCTTAGGACACCTCGAGCAGTACTTC. Protein product: CASSLGHLEQYF. The chain carries TRBV11-2 and TRBJ2-7; D remains unclear. CDR3 size: 12 residues. Germline-derived CDR1 and CDR2 are SGHAT and FQNNGV. The V gene lost 1 base and the J gene lost 6 bases, with 7 bases spanning the gap.

This chain links TRBV5-4 with TRBJ1-2; perhaps TRBD1 as D (5 bases). This CDR3 has 14 residues. Trimming shortened V by 6 bases and J by 8 bases, and 20 bases separated the two germline ends. CDR1 SGHNT and CDR2 YYREEE come from the germline V gene (reference sequence). CDR3 sequence: CASTVRGGNGGYTF. For the CDR3, the DNA is TGTGCCAGCACCGTCCGGGGGGGGAACGGGGGCTACACCTTC.

The chain joins TRBV2 to TRBJ2-1, with 14 bases fitting TRBD2. The V gene end was trimmed by 7 bases and the J gene end by 8 bases; junction bases not matched to a gene: 7. CDR3 length: 15 residues. CDR1 is SNHLY, CDR2 FYNNEI, per germline. In DNA form, the CDR3 reads TGTGCCAGCATAGAAAGGGGACTAGCGGGAGATGAGCAGTTCTTC. This gives the protein CASIERGLAGDEQFF.

This clone was seen a few times. V is TRBV18 and J is TRBJ2-1; TRBD1 aligns across 10 bases. The CDR3 consists of 16 residues. In germline, CDR1 is KGHSH, CDR2 LQKENI. V lost 0 bases and J lost 9; bases outside the gene matches: 8. CDR3 bases: TGTGCCAGCTCACCACCGTCGACAGGGGGCCTAGGTGAGCAGTTCTTC. It is translated as CASSPPSTGGLGEQFF.

This chain links TRBV18 with TRBJ2-7, with 7 bases matching TRBD1. This CDR3 region has 14 residues. V lost 2 bases to trimming and J lost 3 bases; unmatched junction nucleotides: 4. Germline V lookup: CDR1 KGHSH, CDR2 LQKENI. This CDR3 is CASSPAGGNYEQYF. The CDR3 region has the DNA TGTGCCAGCTCACCAGCAGGGGGTAACTACGAGCAGTACTTC. Filled out from reference TRBV18 and TRBJ2-7, the complete variable domain reads NAGVMQNPRHLVRRRGQEARLRCSPMKGHSHVYWYRQLPEEGLKFMVYLQKENIIDESGMPKERFSAEFPKEGPSILRIQQVVRGDSAAYFCASSPAGGNYEQYFGPGTRLTVT.

A few counts support this clone. The rearrangement uses TRBV21-1 and TRBJ2-1; the table names TRBD1, a call not compared with the DNA. TRBV21-1 is recorded as a pseudogene. This CDR3 is 13 amino acids long. The CDR3 DNA reads as TGTGCCAGCAGCAAGGGACAGTACAATGAGCAGTTCTTC. Residues: CASSKGQYNEQFF.

The V and J genes are TRBV9 and TRBJ2-1, with TRBD2 matching over 8 bases. CDR1 and CDR2 from the germline V gene are SGDLS and YYNGEE. This CDR3 has 14 residues. V lost 7 bases and J lost 8; bases outside the gene matches: 11. CDR3 in amino acids: CASGAGVTYYEQFF. As DNA, the CDR3 is TGTGCCAGCGGAGCGGGAGTCACATACTATGAGCAGTTCTTC.

The V and J genes are TRBV20-1 and TRBJ2-5; no clear D gene. The closer fit of TRBJ2-7 to the DNA end suggests the J call may be wrong. This CDR3 has 11 residues. Germline V gene sequence: CDR1 DFQATT, CDR2 SNEGSKA (reference sequence). The CDR3, as DNA: TGCAGTGCTAGAGATAGAGCCGAGCAGTACTTC. This translates into CSARDRAEQYF.

This clone has a handful of counts. The chain carries TRBV6-1 and TRBJ1-1; D is ambiguous. Germline CDR1 is MNHNS and CDR2 is SASEGT. The CDR3 runs 13 residues. Trimming removed 7 bases from V and 3 bases from J, with 12 bases in between. Here the CDR3 DNA reads TGTGCCAGCAATGGGCGCGGGGACACTGAAGCTTTCTTT. As protein: CASNGRGDTEAFF.

The chain carries TRBV27 and TRBJ1-2; TRBD1 matches at 8 bases. Germline V gene lookup returns CDR1 MNHEY and CDR2 SMNVEV (reference sequence). CDR3 length: 13 residues. Trimming removed 4 bases from V and 8 bases from J; junction bases left unmatched: 6. The DNA of the CDR3 is TGTGCCAGCAGTTCTGGACAGGGTTGGGGCTACACCTTC. This encodes CASSSGQGWGYTF.

This clone was detected only once. This rearrangement joins TRBV7-2 to TRBJ1-5; D remains ambiguous. V dropped 4 bases and J dropped 4 bases, with 8 bases sitting between them. The CDR3 totals 13 residues. In germline, CDR1 is SGHTA, CDR2 FQGNSA. The CDR3 DNA follows: TGTGCCAGCAGCTCGCGGTTGAATCAGCCCCAGCATTTT. Its translation: CASSSRLNQPQHF.

This sequence joins TRBV27 and TRBJ2-3; D may be TRBD2 (6 bases). The germline CDR1 and CDR2 sequences are MNHEY and SMNVEV (reference sequence). The V and J ends lost 7 bases and 2 bases respectively, with 16 bases between them. The CDR3 is 15 residues long. This CDR3 reads CASIGDSGVTDTQYF. For the CDR3, the DNA is TGTGCCAGCATTGGGGATAGCGGAGTCACAGATACGCAGTATTTT.

The V call is TRBV11-2, the J call TRBJ2-1, with 11 bases matching TRBD2. There are 14 residues in the CDR3. J lost 12 bases, V lost 5 bases, and 9 bases had no gene match. CDR1 is SGHAT, CDR2 FQNNGV, per germline. The CDR3 loop is CASSRPGLAERQFF. The CDR3 bases are TGTGCCAGCAGCCGACCGGGACTAGCGGAACGGCAGTTCTTC.